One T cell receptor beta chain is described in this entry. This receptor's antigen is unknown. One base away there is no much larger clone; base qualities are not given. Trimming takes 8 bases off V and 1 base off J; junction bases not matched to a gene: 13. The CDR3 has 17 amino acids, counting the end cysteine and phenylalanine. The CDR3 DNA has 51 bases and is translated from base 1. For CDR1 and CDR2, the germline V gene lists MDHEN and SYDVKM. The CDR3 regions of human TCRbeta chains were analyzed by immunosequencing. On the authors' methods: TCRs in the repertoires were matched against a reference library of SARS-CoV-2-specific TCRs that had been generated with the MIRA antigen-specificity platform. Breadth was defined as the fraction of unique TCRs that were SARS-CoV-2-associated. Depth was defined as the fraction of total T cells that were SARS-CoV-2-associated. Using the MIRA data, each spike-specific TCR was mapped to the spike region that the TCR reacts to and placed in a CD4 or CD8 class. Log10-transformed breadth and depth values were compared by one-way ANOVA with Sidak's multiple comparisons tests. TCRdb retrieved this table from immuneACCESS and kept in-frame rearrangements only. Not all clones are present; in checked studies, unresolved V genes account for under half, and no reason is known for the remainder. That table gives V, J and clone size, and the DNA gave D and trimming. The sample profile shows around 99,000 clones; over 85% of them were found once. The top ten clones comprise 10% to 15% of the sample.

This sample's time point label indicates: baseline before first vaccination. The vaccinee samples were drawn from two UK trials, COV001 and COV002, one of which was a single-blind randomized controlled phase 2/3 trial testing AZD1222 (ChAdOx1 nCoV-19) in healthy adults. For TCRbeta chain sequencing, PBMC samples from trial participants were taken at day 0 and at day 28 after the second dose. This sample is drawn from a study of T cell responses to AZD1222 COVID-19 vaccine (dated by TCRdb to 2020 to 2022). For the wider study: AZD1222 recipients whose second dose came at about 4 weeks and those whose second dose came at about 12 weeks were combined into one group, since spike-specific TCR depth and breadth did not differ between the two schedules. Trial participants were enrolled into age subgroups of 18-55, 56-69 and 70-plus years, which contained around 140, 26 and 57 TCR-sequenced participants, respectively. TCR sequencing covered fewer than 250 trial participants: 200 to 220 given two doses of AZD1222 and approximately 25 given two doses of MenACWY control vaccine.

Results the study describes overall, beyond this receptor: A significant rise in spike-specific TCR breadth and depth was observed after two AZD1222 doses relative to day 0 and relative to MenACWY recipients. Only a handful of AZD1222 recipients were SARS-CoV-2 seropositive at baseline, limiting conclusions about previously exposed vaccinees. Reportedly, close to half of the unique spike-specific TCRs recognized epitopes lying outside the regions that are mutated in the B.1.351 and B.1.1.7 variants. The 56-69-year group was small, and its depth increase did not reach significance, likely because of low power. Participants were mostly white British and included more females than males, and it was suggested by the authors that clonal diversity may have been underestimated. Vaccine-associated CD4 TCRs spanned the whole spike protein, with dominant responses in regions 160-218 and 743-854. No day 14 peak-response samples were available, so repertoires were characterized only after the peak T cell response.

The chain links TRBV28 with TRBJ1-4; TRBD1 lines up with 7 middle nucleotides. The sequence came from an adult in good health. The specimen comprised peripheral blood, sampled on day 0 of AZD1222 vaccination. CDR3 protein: CASATGAIRGTNEKLFF. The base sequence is TGTGCCAGCGCCACAGGGGCGATAAGGGGAACTAATGAAAAACTGTTTTTT.